A selection of T cell receptor beta chains follows, all from one sample in a study of blood T cell repertoires in COVID-19. Repertoires were generated with immunoSEQ multiplex PCR, while TCRdb's copy carries only in-frame clones and drops some. This sample yields roughly 480,000 clones, of which roughly 89% are seen a single time; 0.8% to 0.9% belongs to the top ten. The sequencing sample was made of peripheral blood. All receptors derive from a man younger than 35 with COVID-19, enrolled during active disease. Both conserved end residues are part of each CDR3. The D gene is left open where the match is weak. Expanded clones are given a class, and other clones once, few, many or no size at all.

CDR3 DNA	CDR3 protein	V gene	D gene	clone size	J gene
TGCGCTAGCGGAGACGGAAGCTCCTACAATGAGCAGTTCTTC	CASGDGSSYNEQFF	TRBV5-1	.	.	TRBJ2-1
TGTGCCAGCAGCTTGGGAATCGGGGGGTTCCAAGAGACCCAGTACTTC	CASSLGIGGFQETQYF	TRBV5-6	TRBD2	.	TRBJ2-5
TGTGCCAGCAGCCCAAAGGGGTTAGCCCCGGGCACCGGGGAGCTGTTTTTT	CASSPKGLAPGTGELFF	TRBV9	.	.	TRBJ2-2
TGTGCCAGCTCACCACCGGAGGGGCTAAGGGCTGGCTACACCTTC	CASSPPEGLRAGYTF	TRBV18	.	.	TRBJ1-2
TGTGCCAGCGGAGGCAGGCGGGGTTATAATTCACCCCTCCACTTT	CASGGRRGYNSPLHF	TRBV25-1	.	once	TRBJ1-6
TGTGCCAGCAGTTTCCGGGACAGGGGTGGACCCCAGCATTTT	CASSFRDRGGPQHF	TRBV27	TRBD1	.	TRBJ1-5
TGTGCCAGTAGTTCCCTAGCGTCGAGCACAGATACGCAGTATTTT	CASSSLASSTDTQYF	TRBV19	.	.	TRBJ2-3
TGTGCCAGCTCACCTAACTCTGGGGCCAACGTCCTGACTTTC	CASSPNSGANVLTF	TRBV18	.	.	TRBJ2-6
TGTGCCAGCAGCTTATTGGGACTAGCGAACACCGGGGAGCTGTTTTTT	CASSLLGLANTGELFF	TRBV7-8	TRBD2	once	TRBJ2-2
TGTGCCAGTACAGGGGCCTATAATTCACCCCTCCACTTT	CASTGAYNSPLHF	TRBV3-1/TRBV3-2	TRBD1	.	TRBJ1-6
TGCAGCGGGCGGGGGGACGCCACAGATACGCAGTATTTT	CSGRGDATDTQYF	TRBV29-1	TRBD2	.	TRBJ2-3
TGTGCCAGCAGCAGGGGTTACAACACTGAAGCTTTCTTT	CASSRGYNTEAFF	TRBV27	.	.	TRBJ1-1
TGTGCCATCAGTGGGACAGGGGGCATGGGTGAAAAACTGTTTTTT	CAISGTGGMGEKLFF	TRBV10-3	TRBD1	.	TRBJ1-4
TGTGCCAGCAGCTTAGGGGCTAGCGGCTACAATGAGCAGTTCTTC	CASSLGASGYNEQFF	TRBV11-3	TRBD2	once	TRBJ2-1
TGTGCCAGCAGCCGCGGACAGGGGAGATATAATTCACCCCTCCACTTT	CASSRGQGRYNSPLHF	TRBV7-9	TRBD1	.	TRBJ1-6
TGTGCCAGCAGTTTAACAGGCTTTAGTTCACCCCTCCACTTT	CASSLTGFSSPLHF	TRBV27	.	.	TRBJ1-6
TGCGCCAGCAGTGATCTCCGACTAGCGGGAGCGGGAACCGGGGAGCTGTTTTTT	CASSDLRLAGAGTGELFF	TRBV10-1	TRBD2	.	TRBJ2-2
TGTGCCAGCTCACCAAAAGGGGCGAACATTCAGTACTTC	CASSPKGANIQYF	TRBV18	.	once	TRBJ2-4
TGTGCCACCATGGAAGGGACTAGCGTCGTCAATGAGCAGTTCTTC	CATMEGTSVVNEQFF	TRBV24-1	TRBD2	.	TRBJ2-1
TGTGCCAGCAGTAGGGGGCAAGTAAGTAATCAGCCCCAGCATTTT	CASSRGQVSNQPQHF	TRBV2	TRBD1	once	TRBJ1-5
TGTGCCAGCAGCCAGAGGGCGACTAGTTTGGATGAGCAGTTCTTC	CASSQRATSLDEQFF	TRBV7-9	.	.	TRBJ2-1
TGCGCCAGCAGCGGGACAACCCTGGGGCCTTGCAATCAGCCCCAGCATTTT	CASSGTTLGPCNQPQHF	TRBV5-1	.	.	TRBJ1-5
TGCAGTGCTAGTGGGGCAGGGGCTCCCGGTAGCAATCAGCCCCAGCATTTT	CSASGAGAPGSNQPQHF	TRBV20-1	.	.	TRBJ1-5
TGTGCCAGTAGTCTTTCTTTCTATAGCAATCAGCCCCAGCATTTT	CASSLSFYSNQPQHF	TRBV19	.	.	TRBJ1-5
TGTGCCAGCAGCCAGGCGGGCAGTACTACCGGGGAGCTGTTTTTT	CASSQAGSTTGELFF	TRBV4-2	.	.	TRBJ2-2
TGTGCCAGCAGCTTGGCCGGACAGGGCGGCTTCTACACTGAAGCTTTCTTT	CASSLAGQGGFYTEAFF	TRBV5-4	TRBD1	.	TRBJ1-1
TGTGCCAGCAGCTTGCCTGGGGGGGCAGATACGCAGTATTTT	CASSLPGGADTQYF	TRBV5-4	TRBD2	.	TRBJ2-3
TGTGCCAGCAGCCCCCCATTACAGGGACGTAGCACAGATACGCAGTATTTT	CASSPPLQGRSTDTQYF	TRBV7-9	.	.	TRBJ2-3
TGTGCCAGCAGCTCCAGGGGGCTGAACACTGAAGCTTTCTTT	CASSSRGLNTEAFF	TRBV5-5	TRBD1	.	TRBJ1-1
TGTGCCAGCGGAACAGGGGTTTTAGGAGCTTTCTTT	CASGTGVLGAFF	TRBV7-8	TRBD1	.	TRBJ1-1
TGTGCCAGCAGGGGTCAGCCAGGCGTCTATGGCTACACCTTC	CASRGQPGVYGYTF	TRBV2	.	once	TRBJ1-2
TGTGCCAGCTCGGGGGGTGTCCGGTGGGATGAAGCTTTCTTT	CASSGGVRWDEAFF	TRBV18	.	.	TRBJ1-1
TGTGCCAGCAGTCCCCTCGGGGTGCTCGTGGCCAAAGAGACCCAGTACTTC	CASSPLGVLVAKETQYF	TRBV27	.	.	TRBJ2-5
TGCGCCAGCAGCTTGGTGAGTTCGACAGGCTACGAGCAGTACTTC	CASSLVSSTGYEQYF	TRBV5-1	.	.	TRBJ2-7
TGCGCCAGCAGCTTGACACAGACCACCGGGGAGCTGTTTTTT	CASSLTQTTGELFF	TRBV5-1	.	once	TRBJ2-2
TGCGCCAGCACGGTAGACTCCCCCTCCTACAATGAGCAGTTCTTC	CASTVDSPSYNEQFF	TRBV5-1	.	.	TRBJ2-1
TGTGCCACCAGCGAAAGAGGGCAGCCCCAGCATTTT	CATSERGQPQHF	TRBV15	.	.	TRBJ1-5
TGCGCCAGCAGCCGTGATTTTTTCCGGACTAGCGCCCCTGAGCAGTTCTTC	CASSRDFFRTSAPEQFF	TRBV4-1	TRBD2	.	TRBJ2-1
TGTGCCAGCAGCTTCAGCGGGATGAACACCGGGGAGCTGTTTTTT	CASSFSGMNTGELFF	TRBV5-8	TRBD2	few	TRBJ2-2
TGTGCCAGCAGCCTAACCCTCAGGGGGTACTCTGGAAACACCATATATTTT	CASSLTLRGYSGNTIYF	TRBV13	TRBD1	.	TRBJ1-3
TGTGCCTGGAGTGTATGGTCTAGCGGGAGTCTAGCCGGGGAGCTGTTTTTT	CAWSVWSSGSLAGELFF	TRBV30	TRBD2	.	TRBJ2-2
TGTGCCAGCAGACCCACGTTCGGACAGGGAACGGCCGGGGAGCTGTTTTTT	CASRPTFGQGTAGELFF	TRBV11-2	TRBD1	.	TRBJ2-2
TGTGCCAGCAGCTGGGCGTTCGGCTACACCTTC	CASSWAFGYTF	TRBV5-4	.	.	TRBJ1-2
TGTGCCAGCAGCCAACTCCCCGGGACAGGGGGGACTGAAGCTTTCTTT	CASSQLPGTGGTEAFF	TRBV3-1/TRBV3-2	TRBD1	few	TRBJ1-1
TGTGCCAGCAGCTTTCGAGGGGTAGCGGTTAGCACAGATACGCAGTATTTT	CASSFRGVAVSTDTQYF	TRBV3-1/TRBV3-2	.	.	TRBJ2-3
TGTGCCAGCAGCCAAGCTGCAGGGTCCACCCTCGAGCAGTACTTC	CASSQAAGSTLEQYF	TRBV3-1/TRBV3-2	.	.	TRBJ2-7
TGTGCCAGCTCACCACCGGGGGGTTTTCGGCCCGGGGTCAATGAGCAGTTCTTC	CASSPPGGFRPGVNEQFF	TRBV18	.	.	TRBJ2-1
TGTGCCACCAGCAGAGACGGAACGGGAACCGGGGAGCTGTTTTTT	CATSRDGTGTGELFF	TRBV15	.	.	TRBJ2-2
TGTGCCAGCAGCCCGGAGCTAGCGGGAGAGGTGACCTACAATGAGCAGTTCTTC	CASSPELAGEVTYNEQFF	TRBV3-1/TRBV3-2	TRBD2	.	TRBJ2-1
TGTGCCAGTATTAGGGAGCTTCTAGAGACCCAGTACTTC	CASIRELLETQYF	TRBV19	.	.	TRBJ2-5
TGTGCCAGCAGTTCCTGGGGACAGCTAAATCAGCCCCAGCATTTT	CASSSWGQLNQPQHF	TRBV27	TRBD1	.	TRBJ1-5